Below are 14 T cell receptor beta chains sequenced from a single sample in a study of vaccination and CD4 T cells after COVID-19. Time point here: late sampling 161 to 241 days after vaccination in a few convalescent patients. One entry per CDR3 protein results from TCRdb running MiXCR on the PCR reads. The sample holds 25,000 to 35,000 distinct CDR3 sequences, roughly 50% seen once. Sequencing was performed on CD4+ T cells from blood, taken about 7 months after SARS-CoV-2 vaccination. These receptors all stem from a human donor who had recovered from COVID-19.

The chain is built from TRBV6-5 and TRBJ1-5; D not certain. This CDR3 is built from 14 residues. Trimming shortened V by 2 bases and J by 3 bases, and 8 bases separated the two germline ends. CDR1 and CDR2 (germline): MNHEY, SVGAGI. CDR3 sequence: CASSYAVHNQPQHF. CDR3 coding DNA: TGTGCCAGCAGTTACGCGGTCCACAATCAGCCCCAGCATTTT.

The chain carries TRBV11-2 and TRBJ2-3, with D perhaps TRBD2 (5 bases). The CDR3 totals 15 residues. The germline gives CDR1 SGHAT, CDR2 FQNNGV. The V and J ends lost 3 bases and 1 base respectively, with 11 bases between them. CDR3 loop: CASSLAMRGTDTQYF. The DNA of the CDR3 is TGTGCCAGCAGCTTGGCCATGCGGGGCACAGATACGCAGTATTTT.

This clonotype came up a few times. J is TRBJ2-1 and V is TRBV15; D is uncertain. The CDR3 is made up of 12 amino acids. Germline CDR1 and CDR2: LNHNV and YYDKDF (reference sequence). The V end was cut by 4 bases, the J end by 8 bases, with 9 bases between. CDR3 sequence reads: CATSTVSHEQFF. CDR3 bases: TGTGCCACCAGCACCGTGAGTCATGAGCAGTTCTTC.

This chain uses TRBV28 with TRBJ2-5; tentatively, D is TRBD1 (6 bases). CDR1 and CDR2 (germline): MDHEN, SYDVKM. Deletions cut 6 bases from V and 4 bases from J, with 18 bases between. The CDR3 loop spans 15 amino acids. CDR3 in DNA: TGTGCCAGCAGGGGGGACGTAGCCAGGGGAGAGACCCAGTACTTC. As protein: CASRGDVARGETQYF. Using reference TRBV28 and TRBJ2-5 for the parts outside the CDR3, the full variable domain is DVKVTQSSRYLVKRTGEKVFLECVQDMDHENMFWYRQDPGLGLRLIYFSYDVKMKEKGDIPEGYSVSREKKERFSLILESASTNQTSMYLCASRGDVARGETQYFGPGTRLLVL.

This clonotype was observed a handful of times. This rearrangement joins TRBV20-1 to TRBJ2-1; TRBD2 matches at 9 bases. The CDR3 loop spans 16 amino acids. CDR1 DFQATT and CDR2 SNEGSKA come from the germline V gene (reference sequence). V shed 3 bases and J 4 bases; nucleotides not matched to a gene: 10. The CDR3 sequence: CSASGSTSGHYNEQFF. CDR3 nucleotide sequence: TGCAGTGCTAGTGGGTCAACTAGCGGGCATTACAATGAGCAGTTCTTC.

The V call is TRBV2, the J call TRBJ2-7, with 10 bases that match TRBD2. V shed 6 bases, J shed 0 bases, and the junction held 8 bases outside the gene matches. The CDR3 length is 16 residues. Germline CDR1 reads SNHLY; CDR2 reads FYNNEI. The CDR3 spells CASSGGGLAYSYEQYF. The CDR3 DNA is TGTGCCAGCAGCGGAGGGGGACTAGCGTACTCCTACGAGCAGTACTTC.

The chain carries TRBV28 and TRBJ2-5; 7 positions match TRBD2. CDR1 and CDR2 (germline): MDHEN, SYDVKM. The CDR3 is 14 residues long. With V trimmed by 7 bases and J by 5 bases, 10 bases remained unmatched. The chain's CDR3 is CASIAPREGETQYF. CDR3 DNA sequence: TGTGCCAGCATCGCCCCCAGGGAGGGCGAGACCCAGTACTTC. The full variable domain, rest sourced from reference TRBV28 and TRBJ2-5, is DVKVTQSSRYLVKRTGEKVFLECVQDMDHENMFWYRQDPGLGLRLIYFSYDVKMKEKGDIPEGYSVSREKKERFSLILESASTNQTSMYLCASIAPREGETQYFGPGTRLLVL.

V gene TRBV7-8 combines with J gene TRBJ2-7; D is ambiguous. V was cut by 5 bases and J by 7 bases, with 9 bases left in between. The CDR3 sequence is 11 residues long. The germline V gene has CDR1 SGHVS and CDR2 FQNEAQ. CDR3 loop: CASSVLGEQYF. CDR3 bases: TGTGCCAGCAGCGTCTTGGGAGAGCAGTACTTC.

This clonotype was recorded only once. The genes are TRBV20-1 and TRBJ2-1; D remains unclear. The CDR3 runs 12 residues. V was cut by 4 bases and J by 7 bases, with 11 bases left in between. The germline V gene encodes CDR1 DFQATT and CDR2 SNEGSKA (reference sequence). The CDR3 nucleotides are TGCAGTGCTATAGACACTACTAATGAGCAGTTCTTC. It yields the protein CSAIDTTNEQFF.

The chain employs TRBV28 and TRBJ2-6; perhaps D is TRBD1 or TRBD2 (5 bases each). This CDR3 has 17 residues. V lost 6 bases to trimming and J lost 1 base, with 16 bases between them. Germline CDR1 reads MDHEN; CDR2 reads SYDVKM. The CDR3 protein is CASRGPTLPSGANVLTF. CDR3 in DNA: TGTGCCAGCAGGGGACCCACCCTCCCTTCTGGGGCCAACGTCCTGACTTTC. The variable domain in full, completed from reference TRBV28 and TRBJ2-6, reads DVKVTQSSRYLVKRTGEKVFLECVQDMDHENMFWYRQDPGLGLRLIYFSYDVKMKEKGDIPEGYSVSREKKERFSLILESASTNQTSMYLCASRGPTLPSGANVLTFGAGSRLTVL.

CDR3 coding DNA: TGTGCCACCAGTGATTCCCGGACAGGTAGTCATGAGCAGTTCTTC. Translation gives CATSDSRTGSHEQFF. The gene calls are TRBV24-1 and TRBJ2-1, with TRBD1 matching 7 bases. V was pared by 2 bases and J by 8 bases, with 8 bases of the junction left unmatched. The CDR3 runs 15 residues. Germline V gene lookup returns CDR1 KGHDR and CDR2 SFDVKD.

Only a few counts were recorded for this clonotype. The rearrangement joins TRBV7-2 to TRBJ2-5, with a tentative D call TRBD1 (5 bases). CDR1 SGHTA and CDR2 FQGNSA come from the germline V gene. The CDR3 has 14 residues. V lost 1 base and J 10 bases, leaving 16 bases between the germline ends. The CDR3 DNA reads as TGTGCCAGCAGCTTAGATTCTAGGGGTCGTGGCCAGTACTTC. It specifies CASSLDSRGRGQYF.

Only one count was recorded for this clonotype. A read error may account for a junction end that differs from germline. This chain uses TRBV7-8 with TRBJ2-3, with D tentatively TRBD1 or TRBD2 (5 bases each). Germline loops: CDR1 SGHVS, CDR2 FQNEAQ. This CDR3 region has 15 residues. CDR3 in amino acids: CASSLAPSRGDTRYF. The DNA of the CDR3 is TGTGCCAGCAGCTTAGCGCCGTCTAGGGGAGATACGCGGTATTTT.

As for this clonotype: One end of the junction varies from germline; a read error may be responsible. The chain joins TRBV4-1 to TRBJ2-7, with 12 bases identical to TRBD2. From germline, CDR1 is MGHRA and CDR2 YSYEKL. This CDR3 is built from 18 residues. The CDR3 DNA sequence: TGTGCCAGCAGCCAAGTTTTCTTGACTAGCGGGAGCGTCTACGAGCAGTACTTC. Protein product: CASSQVFLTSGSVYEQYF.